One sample yielded the 23 T cell receptor beta chains listed below, sequenced in a study of OX40 agonist ivuxolimab in advanced cancers. TCRdb's table, derived via immunoSEQ multiplex PCR, lists solely in-frame clones and lacks some. The table has roughly 70,000 clones, roughly 86% seen once. Sequences were derived from CD4+ or CD8+ T cells sorted from blood, sampled in a trial of the OX40 agonist ivuxolimab. The origin of the receptors is an adult with an advanced solid tumor such as melanoma, head and neck, liver or kidney cancer.

This chain joins TRBV28 and TRBJ2-1; TRBD2 matches 11 bases. This CDR3 contains 16 residues. Germline values: CDR1 MDHEN, CDR2 SYDVKM. The J segment lost 5 bases and the V segment lost 4 bases, leaving 7 bases of the junction unmatched. As DNA, the CDR3 is TGTGCCAGCAGTTCCATCACTAGCGGGAGCCACAATGAGCAGTTCTTC. Translation gives CASSSITSGSHNEQFF.

The V call is TRBV7-9, the J call TRBJ2-5; 11 bases fit TRBD2. Germline V lookup: CDR1 SEHNR, CDR2 FQNEAQ (reference sequence). V trimming: 5 bases; J trimming: 1 base; junction bases outside the gene matches: 3. The CDR3 contains 15 residues. The CDR3 nucleotides are TGTGCCAGCAGCCGTGGGACTAGCGGCCAAGAGACCCAGTACTTC. As protein: CASSRGTSGQETQYF. The full variable domain, with the rest looked up from reference TRBV7-9 and TRBJ2-5, is DTGVSQNPRHKITKRGQNVTFRCDPISEHNRLYWYRQTLGQGPEFLTYFQNEAQLEKSRLLSDRFSAERPKGSFSTLEIQRTEQGDSAMYLCASSRGTSGQETQYFGPGTRLLVL.

The chain uses TRBV28 and TRBJ2-7; D not resolved. Germline-derived CDR1 and CDR2 are MDHEN and SYDVKM. This CDR3 is built from 15 residues. Trimming cost V 1 base and J 7 bases, with 17 bases left between them. CDR3 nucleotide sequence: TGTGCCAGCAGTTTATATAGAAGAGAGAAAGGTGAGCAGTACTTC. This codes for CASSLYRREKGEQYF.

The chain uses TRBV7-8 and TRBJ2-5, with a tentative D call TRBD1 (7 bases). The germline CDR1 and CDR2 sequences are SGHVS and FQNEAQ. The CDR3 totals 14 residues. The germline V and J ends were trimmed by 7 bases and 2 bases, with 14 bases remaining between them. CDR3 sequence (DNA): TGTGCCAGCACCCGGGGGACAGTTCAAGAGACCCAGTACTTC. Amino acids: CASTRGTVQETQYF.

The chain employs TRBV18 and TRBJ2-7, with TRBD1 identical over 11 bases. CDR3 length: 15 amino acids. Germline V gives CDR1 KGHSH, CDR2 LQKENI. The trim removed 4 bases at V and 5 bases at J, leaving 7 bases unmatched. CDR3 loop: CASSQTGQGVHEQYF. The DNA for the CDR3 is TGTGCCAGCTCACAGACGGGACAGGGGGTCCACGAGCAGTACTTC.

The chain combines TRBV5-1 with TRBJ2-5; tentatively, D is TRBD2 (5 bases). Germline CDR1 is SGHRS and CDR2 is YFSETQ. The CDR3 loop spans 14 amino acids. Trimming took off 1 base at V and 2 bases at J, with 9 bases between the two ends. This CDR3 is CASSLNGEQETQYF. CDR3 sequence (DNA): TGCGCCAGCAGCTTGAACGGGGAGCAAGAGACCCAGTACTTC.

The rearrangement joins TRBV7-9 to TRBJ2-6; D is unresolved. The V end lost 5 bases, the J end lost 1 base, and 15 bases lay between the germline ends. The CDR3 runs 17 residues. Germline V gene lookup returns CDR1 SEHNR and CDR2 FQNEAQ (reference sequence). In nucleotides, the CDR3 is TGTGCCAGCAGCCGTAGCCTGGGTAGGTCTGGGGCCAACGTCCTGACTTTC. It is translated as CASSRSLGRSGANVLTF.

The rearrangement links TRBV29-1 to TRBJ2-3; no clear D. V lost 2 bases, J lost 2 bases, and 11 bases lay in between. The CDR3 is 14 amino acids. The V gene's germline CDR1 is SQVTM and CDR2 ANQGSEA. The CDR3 protein is CSVEPITLTDTQYF. DNA for the CDR3: TGCAGCGTTGAACCGATCACCCTCACAGATACGCAGTATTTT.

This rearrangement joins TRBV6-5 to TRBJ2-7; D possibly matches TRBD1 or TRBD2 (5 bases each). This CDR3 is 13 amino acids long. Germline CDR1 and CDR2: MNHEY and SVGAGI. The ends were cut back, 0 bases at V and 7 bases at J, with 10 bases in the middle. The CDR3 region is CASSYSGPSEQYF. The CDR3, as DNA: TGTGCCAGCAGTTACTCGGGACCAAGTGAGCAGTACTTC.

V usage is TRBV15 and J usage is TRBJ2-1; 7 bases align to TRBD2. The CDR3 is 16 amino acids. Trimming cost V 0 bases and J 7 bases; bases outside gene matches: 9. Germline CDR1 LNHNV, CDR2 YYDKDF (reference sequence). Here the CDR3 reads CATSRDQGLDFNEQFF. CDR3 DNA sequence: TGTGCCACCAGCAGAGATCAAGGACTAGACTTTAATGAGCAGTTCTTC.

V is TRBV5-1 and J is TRBJ1-3; TRBD1 might be the D (5 bases). The CDR3 loop spans 16 amino acids. With 0 bases removed from V and 3 bases from J, the gap between germline ends came to 13 bases. Germline values: CDR1 SGHRS, CDR2 YFSETQ. The CDR3 nucleotides are TGCGCCAGCAGCTTGGACTCAGGGTTCTTTGGAAACACCATATATTTT. Amino acid sequence: CASSLDSGFFGNTIYF.

The J gene is TRBJ2-1, the V gene TRBV5-1; possibly TRBD1 for D (6 bases). This CDR3 has 15 amino acids. The V end lost 3 bases, the J end lost 0 bases, and 10 bases lay between the germline ends. The germline gives CDR1 SGHRS, CDR2 YFSETQ. CDR3 bases: TGCGCCAGCAGCTCGACAGGAGACTCCTACAATGAGCAGTTCTTC. Its protein is CASSSTGDSYNEQFF.

The rearrangement uses TRBV18 and TRBJ1-1; 7 bases align to TRBD1. The CDR3 extends over 17 amino acids. Germline CDR1 reads KGHSH; CDR2 reads LQKENI. J gave up 5 bases and V 3 bases, and 15 bases lay outside the gene matches. Here the CDR3 reads CASSPRGGGARGTEAFF. The CDR3 DNA sequence: TGTGCCAGCTCACCGAGGGGAGGGGGCGCCCGGGGGACTGAAGCTTTCTTT.

This chain connects TRBV28 to TRBJ2-1; D is tentatively TRBD1 or TRBD2 (5 bases each). V gave up 3 bases and J gave up 4 bases, with 13 bases separating them. The CDR3 has 15 residues. CDR1 and CDR2 from the germline V gene are MDHEN and SYDVKM. CDR3 residues: CASSFRDGRYNEQFF. As DNA, the CDR3 is TGTGCCAGCAGTTTCAGGGACGGCAGATACAATGAGCAGTTCTTC.

The V call is TRBV27, the J call TRBJ2-7, with TRBD2 matching over 10 bases. The CDR3 length is 14 residues. The J segment lost 3 bases and the V segment lost 5 bases, leaving 4 bases of the junction unmatched. Per germline, CDR1 MNHEY and CDR2 SMNVEV (reference sequence). In nucleotides, the CDR3 is TGTGCCAGCAGTCAGCGGGGGGGCGGCTACGAGCAGTACTTC. It yields the protein CASSQRGGGYEQYF.

This chain connects TRBV27 to TRBJ2-5, with D possibly TRBD2 on 6 matching bases. The J call is uncertain, as TRBJ2-7 better fits the DNA end. The CDR3 is 15 residues long. Germline CDR1 is MNHEY and CDR2 is SMNVEV (reference sequence). CDR3 sequence reads: CASRGTGSLRYEQYF. The CDR3 bases are TGTGCCAGCAGGGGGACCGGGAGCCTCCGTTACGAGCAGTACTTC.

The V gene is TRBV5-6, the J gene TRBJ2-7, with D possibly being TRBD2 (5 bases). V was shortened by 5 bases and J by 0 bases, with 12 bases between the two germline ends. The CDR3 is made up of 14 amino acids. Germline assignment: CDR1 SGHDT and CDR2 YYEEEE. In nucleotides, the CDR3 is TGTGCCAGCAGTTACAGCGGCAGCTCCTACGAGCAGTACTTC. Translated, it gives CASSYSGSSYEQYF. Complete variable domain (other parts from reference TRBV5-6 and TRBJ2-7): DAGVTQSPTHLIKTRGQQVTLRCSPKSGHDTVSWYQQALGQGPQFIFQYYEEEERQRGNFPDRFSGHQFPNYSSELNVNALLLGDSALYLCASSYSGSSYEQYFGPGTRLTVT.

This chain joins TRBV19 and TRBJ2-2, with 9 bases fitting TRBD1. CDR1 is LNHDA, CDR2 SQIVND, per germline (reference sequence). CDR3 length: 15 amino acids. Trimming cost V 5 bases and J 5 bases; bases outside gene matches: 6. The CDR3: CASSLGTGITGELFF. The CDR3 nucleotides read TGTGCCAGTAGTCTCGGGACAGGGATAACCGGGGAGCTGTTTTTT.

This chain joins TRBV9 and TRBJ2-7, with D unclear. The ends were cut back, 0 bases at V and 3 bases at J, with 7 bases in the middle. This CDR3 contains 13 residues. CDR1 and CDR2 (germline): SGDLS, YYNGEE. The CDR3 spells CASSVGAGYEQYF. CDR3 nucleotides: TGTGCCAGCAGCGTAGGCGCCGGCTACGAGCAGTACTTC.

Comment on this clone: This same CDR3 is encoded by further DNA sequences in the sample. The chain links TRBV15 to TRBJ1-4, with TRBD1 matching 7 bases. Germline lookup yields CDR1 LNHNV and CDR2 YYDKDF (reference sequence). CDR3 length: 14 amino acids. V shed 4 bases, J shed 7 bases, and the junction held 6 bases outside the gene matches. For the CDR3, the DNA is TGTGCCACCAGCACGAGACAGGGCCGTGAAAAACTGTTTTTT. Amino acid sequence: CATSTRQGREKLFF.

The sample holds one count of this clone. The CDR3 region is CAISEGRAGGRRELFF. CDR3 nucleotide sequence: TGTGCCATCTCCGAAGGGAGAGCGGGGGGCCGCCGGGAGCTGTTTTTT. The chain carries TRBV10-3 and TRBJ2-2, with 9 bases identical to TRBD2. V lost 8 bases and J lost 9; bases outside the gene matches: 16. Germline CDR1 ENHRY, CDR2 SYGVKD. The CDR3 extends over 16 amino acids.

This clone was observed once. The chain recombines TRBV5-6 with TRBJ2-5; D uncertain. There are 15 residues in the CDR3. The germline V gene has CDR1 SGHDT and CDR2 YYEEEE. V was trimmed by 4 bases and J by 5 bases, leaving 18 bases between them. CDR3: CASSPTWTNGETQYF. CDR3 sequence (DNA): TGTGCCAGCAGCCCAACGTGGACCAACGGCGAGACCCAGTACTTC.

The rearrangement uses TRBV2 and TRBJ2-2, with a tentative D call TRBD1 (7 bases). Germline values: CDR1 SNHLY, CDR2 FYNNEI. Trimming stripped 7 bases from V and 4 bases from J, with 13 bases between. The CDR3 consists of 14 residues. In DNA form, the CDR3 reads TGTGCCAGCAAACGACAGGGAGGCACCGGGGAGCTGTTTTTT. This encodes CASKRQGGTGELFF.